This record covers a single TCR beta chain. This clonotype was seen at least ten times. Its antigen is not yet known. One base away there is no much larger clone; base qualities are not given. This specimen comes from a study of regulatory T cells in long-lasting Graves disease listed by TCRdb under 2021. A note on the overall study: To count as having persistent Graves' disease, a patient had to have received antithyroid drug treatment for over 5 years with TSH receptor autoantibodies remaining persistently positive. In the clinical cohort, patients with persistent Graves' disease had used antithyroid drugs for an average of roughly 10 years. A total of roughly 35 samples underwent TCR sequencing: approximately 13 from persistent and around 20 from newly diagnosed Graves' disease patients. The study took place in China and was registered as a clinical trial. Patients with persistent Graves' disease were compared with patients with newly diagnosed Graves' disease using TCR sequencing and RNA sequencing of peripheral blood.

The protocol used for the library was multiplex PCR. Data came from an Illumina HiSeq 4000. CDR3 regions were amplified by Arm-PCR with iRepertoire HTBI primers to construct TCR beta libraries. PCR products were gel purified before sequencing. The source study handled its data this way. A total of fewer than 80 TRBV and under 15 TRBJ segments were identified across samples and were used for gene usage analysis of CDR3 amino acid clonotypes. Filtered high-quality paired reads were merged into contigs using COPE and FqMerger. BLAST was used to align contigs to IMGT TRBV, TRBD and TRBJ reference genes, with CDR3 defined following IMGT. Highly expanded clones were defined as clonotypes with a frequency above 0.1%. Shannon entropy was used to measure repertoire diversity, and the Gini coefficient was used to measure V-J evenness. A clonotype found in more than one individual was treated as public. TCRdb trimmed the raw reads at Q25, called clones with MiXCR and kept productive beta chains. Each record represents a unique CDR3 protein, reported with the most common genes and DNA among its rows. The authors' filters were not applied to this entry. The sample table lists 500,000 to 800,000 distinct CDR3 sequences, around 30% of them with a count of one. About two fifths of the sample is taken by the ten largest.

This specimen's time point label, per the study, means: persistent/refractory GD, antithyroid drugs over 5 years with positive TRAb. RNA was extracted from PBMCs in TRIzol for both TCR sequencing and RNA sequencing. The diagnosis of Graves' disease followed American Thyroid Association guidelines. Recruitment of patients was carried out at an endocrinology department in Xi'an, China. Each patient gave 7.5 to 10 milliliters of peripheral blood, collected in an EDTA anticoagulant tube. Ficoll Paque Plus density gradient separation was used to isolate PBMCs, and no further T cell sorting was performed. An Agilent 2100 Bioanalyzer and agarose gel were used to assess RNA quality, and a NanoDrop 2000 was used to measure RNA concentration. V and J are truncated by 1 base and 9 bases respectively, leaving an intervening sequence of 4 bases. Including the terminal cysteine and phenylalanine, the CDR3 comprises 11 residues. Just the 33-base CDR3 DNA is kept, in frame starting at base 1. Taken from the germline V gene (reference sequence), the CDR1 and CDR2 loops are GTSNPN and SVGIG.

Study-wide findings and limitations: The authors noted that the small sample size was a limitation that may lower accuracy. Persistent patients shared more public clonotypes among themselves (around 2,500) than newly diagnosed patients did (nearly 1,000). Preferential use of TRBV28, TRBJ1-2 and TRBJ2-5 was observed in persistent disease, whereas TRBV20-1 and TRBJ2-1 were favored in newly diagnosed disease. Only the TCR beta chain was sequenced and analyzed. Lower TCR Shannon entropy and fewer highly expanded clones were observed in persistent Graves' disease patients than in newly diagnosed patients, which suggested clonal expansion. The study examined only peripheral blood because the primary lesion, thyroid tissue, could not be accessed.

The sequencing here drew on peripheral blood mononuclear cells (PBMCs), taken when the disease was refractory, from a patient treated with antithyroid drugs. The clonotype originates from a female donor with Graves disease. The rearranged chain carries TRBV30 and TRBJ1-6; the D gene is unclear. The CDR3 has the sequence CAWSGGSPLHF. The nucleotide sequence is TGTGCCTGGAGTGGGGGTTCACCCCTCCACTTT. The reference TRBV30 and TRBJ1-6 proteins fill in what lies around the CDR3, so the full variable domain reads SQTIHQWPATLVQPVGSPLSLECTVEGTSNPNLYWYRQAAGRGLQLLFYSVGIGQISSEVPQNLSASRPQDRQFILSSKKLLLSDSGFYLCAWSGGSPLHFGNGTRLTVT.